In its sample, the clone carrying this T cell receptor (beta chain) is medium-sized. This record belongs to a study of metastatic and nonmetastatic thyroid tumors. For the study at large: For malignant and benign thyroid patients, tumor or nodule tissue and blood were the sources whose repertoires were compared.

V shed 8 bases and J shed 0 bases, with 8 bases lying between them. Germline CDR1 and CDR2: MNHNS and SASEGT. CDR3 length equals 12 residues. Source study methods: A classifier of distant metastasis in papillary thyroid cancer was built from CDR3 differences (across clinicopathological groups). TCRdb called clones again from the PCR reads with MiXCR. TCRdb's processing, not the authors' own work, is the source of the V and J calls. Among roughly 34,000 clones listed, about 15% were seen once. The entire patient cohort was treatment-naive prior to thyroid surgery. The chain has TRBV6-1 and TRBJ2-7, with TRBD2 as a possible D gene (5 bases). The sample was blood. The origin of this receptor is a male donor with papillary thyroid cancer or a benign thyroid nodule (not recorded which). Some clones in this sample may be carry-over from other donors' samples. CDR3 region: CASGRGSYEQYF. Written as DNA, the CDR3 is TGTGCCAGCGGACGGGGCTCCTACGAGCAGTACTTC.